The TCR beta chain under discussion was sequenced for a study of CD8 T cells in Susac syndrome. Sequencing targeted TCR beta in T cells from blood (CD8+ and CD4+). An input of roughly 0.5 to 1 ug of RNA was subjected to reverse transcription using random hexamers. Multiplex PCR with immunoSEQ amplified the TCR beta CDR3 across 54 Vbeta and 13 Jbeta. TCRdb re-derived calls from the immunoSEQ multiplex PCR reads in MiXCR, one entry per CDR3 protein. Here the sample spans around 190,000 distinct CDR3 sequences, about 95% being singletons. The length of the CDR3 is 12 residues. Looked up from germline, CDR1 is DFQATT and CDR2 is SNEGSKA (reference sequence). Deletions cut 3 bases from V and 2 bases from J, with 7 bases between.

The sequence was obtained from a human donor in good health. V usage is TRBV20-1 and J usage is TRBJ1-2; D is unclear. Sequencing was performed on CD4+ T cells from PBMCs. The CDR3 DNA reads as TGCAGTGCTAGCACAGAGAACTATGGCTACACCTTC. This translates into CSASTENYGYTF.